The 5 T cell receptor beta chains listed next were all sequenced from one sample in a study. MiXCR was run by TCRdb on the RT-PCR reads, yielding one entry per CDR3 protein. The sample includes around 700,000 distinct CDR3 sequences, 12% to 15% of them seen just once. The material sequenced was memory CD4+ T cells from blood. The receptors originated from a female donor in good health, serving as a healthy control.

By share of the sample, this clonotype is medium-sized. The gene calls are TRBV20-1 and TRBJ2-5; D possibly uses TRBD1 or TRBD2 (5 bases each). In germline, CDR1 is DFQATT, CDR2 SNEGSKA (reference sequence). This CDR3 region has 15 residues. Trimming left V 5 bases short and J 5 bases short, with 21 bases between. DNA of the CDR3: TGCAGTGCTCCTGTTGCAACGGGGCCGGGGGAGACCCAGTACTTC. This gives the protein CSAPVATGPGETQYF.

CDR3 nucleotides: TGTGCCACCAGCGACAAATCTGGGGCCAACGTCCTGACTTTC. Amino acids: CATSDKSGANVLTF. The chain employs TRBV15 and TRBJ2-6; D is uncertain. The V end lost 5 bases, the J end lost 1 base, and 6 bases lay between the germline ends. In germline, CDR1 is LNHNV, CDR2 YYDKDF (reference sequence). This CDR3 spans 14 amino acids.

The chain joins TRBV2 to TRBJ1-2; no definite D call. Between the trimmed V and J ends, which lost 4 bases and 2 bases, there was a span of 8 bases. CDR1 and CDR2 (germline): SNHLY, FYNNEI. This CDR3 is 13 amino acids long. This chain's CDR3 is CASSADFNYGYTF. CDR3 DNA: TGTGCCAGCAGTGCTGATTTCAACTATGGCTACACCTTC.

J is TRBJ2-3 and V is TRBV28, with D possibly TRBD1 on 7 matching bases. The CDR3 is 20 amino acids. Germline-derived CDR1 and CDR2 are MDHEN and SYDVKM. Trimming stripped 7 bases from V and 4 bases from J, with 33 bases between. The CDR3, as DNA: TGTGCCAGCACCCACGGAGGGCACAAAGGGGGCATCGGCGTTGCAGATACGCAGTATTTT. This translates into CASTHGGHKGGIGVADTQYF.

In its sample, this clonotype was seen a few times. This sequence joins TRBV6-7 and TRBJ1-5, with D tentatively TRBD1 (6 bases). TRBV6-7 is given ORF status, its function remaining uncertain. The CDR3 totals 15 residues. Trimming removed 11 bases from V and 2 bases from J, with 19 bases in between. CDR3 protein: CARAIQGSGNQPQHF. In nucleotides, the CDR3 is TGTGCCCGCGCGATCCAGGGGAGCGGCAATCAGCCCCAGCATTTT.